This TCR beta chain was found in a study of blood T cell repertoires in COVID-19. The method was immunoSEQ multiplex PCR; TCRdb's version includes in-frame clones alone and lacks a portion of them. Of under 300,000 clones listed, around 81% were seen once; the top ten hold more than 1.5%. With 5 bases clipped from V and 7 bases from J, the junction kept 7 bases outside the gene matches. The V gene's germline CDR1 is SEHNR and CDR2 FQNEAQ (reference sequence). The CDR3 extends over 14 amino acids. The rearrangement uses TRBV7-9 and TRBJ2-1; TRBD1 aligns across 8 bases. The origin of this receptor is a man aged 25-45 years who had recovered from COVID-19. Sequencing input: peripheral blood. The CDR3 region is CASSPWTGRNEQFF. The CDR3 nucleotides read TGTGCCAGCAGCCCTTGGACAGGGCGGAATGAGCAGTTCTTC.